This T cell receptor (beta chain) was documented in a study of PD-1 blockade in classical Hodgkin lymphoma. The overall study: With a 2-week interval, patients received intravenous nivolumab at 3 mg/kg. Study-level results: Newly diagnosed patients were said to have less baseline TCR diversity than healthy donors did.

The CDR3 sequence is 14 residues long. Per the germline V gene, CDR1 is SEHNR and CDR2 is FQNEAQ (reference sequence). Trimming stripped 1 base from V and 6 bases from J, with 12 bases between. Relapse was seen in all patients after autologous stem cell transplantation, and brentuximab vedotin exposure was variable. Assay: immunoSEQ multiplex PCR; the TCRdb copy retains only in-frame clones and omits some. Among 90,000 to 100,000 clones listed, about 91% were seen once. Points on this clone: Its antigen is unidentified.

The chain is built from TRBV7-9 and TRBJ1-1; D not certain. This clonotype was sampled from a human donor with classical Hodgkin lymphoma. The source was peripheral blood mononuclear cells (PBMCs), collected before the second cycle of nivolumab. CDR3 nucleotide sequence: TGTGCCAGCAGCTTAGGGAGCGGTTTACCTGAAGCTTTCTTT. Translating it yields CASSLGSGLPEAFF.